This TCR beta chain is drawn from a study of OX40 agonist ivuxolimab in advanced cancers. Background on the study: Every patient in dose escalation had hepatocellular carcinoma, melanoma, renal cell or head and neck cancer. Cohort: around 83% men, mean age around 55, aged about 20 to 90.

Notes on this clone: Its matching antigen is unknown.

The cohort excluded patients with autoimmune disease history or systemic immunosuppression. TCRdb's table, derived via immunoSEQ multiplex PCR, lists solely in-frame clones and lacks some. This repertoire shows approximately 74,000 clones, about 90% found once; its top ten account for 1.5% to 2%. Overall study findings and caveats: By week 6 at 0.1 to 3.0 mg/kg, blood CD4+ and CD8+ T cells had expanded clonally.

The germline CDR1 and CDR2 sequences are SSHAT and FNYEAQ (reference sequence). V was shortened by 5 bases and J by 10 bases, with 14 bases between the two germline ends. CDR3 length: 12 residues. The chain has TRBV7-7 and TRBJ2-5; the D call may be TRBD1 or TRBD2 (6 bases each). Specimen: CD4+ or CD8+ T cells sorted from blood, collected in a trial of the OX40 agonist ivuxolimab. The source is an adult with an advanced solid tumor such as melanoma, head and neck, liver or kidney cancer. CDR3 coding DNA: TGTGCCAGCAGCCCTCCCGAGGGGGGCCAGTACTTC. This translates into CASSPPEGGQYF.